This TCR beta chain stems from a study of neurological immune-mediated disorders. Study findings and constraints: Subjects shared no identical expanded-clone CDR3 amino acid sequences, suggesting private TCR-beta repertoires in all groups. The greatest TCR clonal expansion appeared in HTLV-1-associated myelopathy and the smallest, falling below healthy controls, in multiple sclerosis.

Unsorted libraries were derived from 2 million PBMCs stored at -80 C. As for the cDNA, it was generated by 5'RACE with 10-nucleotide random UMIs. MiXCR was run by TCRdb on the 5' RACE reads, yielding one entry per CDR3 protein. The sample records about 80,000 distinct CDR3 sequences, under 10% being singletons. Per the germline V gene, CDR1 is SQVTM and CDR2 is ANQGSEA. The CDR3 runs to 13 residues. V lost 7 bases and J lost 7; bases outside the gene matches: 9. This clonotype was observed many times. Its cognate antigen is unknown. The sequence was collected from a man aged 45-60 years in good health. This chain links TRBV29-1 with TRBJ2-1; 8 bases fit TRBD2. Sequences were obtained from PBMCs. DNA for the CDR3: TGCAGCGGCTTGGCGGGAGGTTGGAATGAGCAGTTCTTC. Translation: CSGLAGGWNEQFF.